This T cell receptor beta chain is from a study of T-cell reconstitution after alpha-beta-depleted transplantation in children. Researchers prepared the TCRbeta library using unique molecular identifiers, the study reports. TCRdb analysed the PCR reads with MiXCR anew, one entry per CDR3 protein. The sample lists fewer than 25,000 distinct CDR3 sequences; about a tenth were seen once. This clonotype occurred many times. The CDR3 has 11 residues. V was pared by 5 bases and J by 1 base, with 3 bases between. Per germline, CDR1 MNHNY and CDR2 SVGAGI (reference sequence). This chain links TRBV6-6 with TRBJ2-7; D is unclear. The sequence was obtained from a human donor who donated a stem cell graft to a child with chronic granulomatous disease. The material was PBMCs from the stem cell graft donor, obtained from the stem cell graft. Here the CDR3 DNA reads TGTGCCAGCAGTGCGTCCTACGAGCAGTACTTC. Protein: CASSASYEQYF.